Listed below are T cell receptor beta chains from one sample, sequenced in a study of tumor and adjacent non-tumor tissue in lung cancer. TCRdb re-called the multiplex PCR reads with MiXCR, one entry per CDR3 protein. The sample lists 78,000 or so distinct CDR3 sequences, roughly 76% occurring once. Sequencing was carried out using lung tumor tissue. All receptors come from a woman in her forties or fifties with non-small cell lung cancer. Each CDR3 is given with its conserved first and last residue. A D gene is named only where the DNA matches it firmly. Size is omitted from some rows. Given values are once, few, many or a class for expanded clones.

j_call | v_call | clone_size | d_call | cdr3_nt | cdr3_aa
TRBJ1-4 | TRBV6-1 | once | . | TGTGCCAGTAATGAAGAGACCACTCCTAATGAAAAACTGTTTTTT | CASNEETTPNEKLFF
TRBJ2-1 | TRBV2 | many | . | TGTGCCAGCAGTGTGGGGTATGAGCAGTTCTTC | CASSVGYEQFF
TRBJ1-2 | TRBV6-1 | . | TRBD1 | TGTGCCACCAGGGGGGGCACAGATAACTATGGCTACACCTTC | CATRGGTDNYGYTF
TRBJ2-1 | TRBV20-1 | . | TRBD2 | TGCAGTGCTAGAGATTGGGGCGAAGCGGGAGGGAGGAGGTACAATGAGCAGTTCTTC | CSARDWGEAGGRRYNEQFF
TRBJ1-6 | TRBV5-1 | few | . | TGCGCCAGCAGCTTGCGGACAGAAAATTCACCCCTCCACTTT | CASSLRTENSPLHF
TRBJ2-3 | TRBV5-4 | once | TRBD2 | TGTGTCAGCAACACGAAGCGGGAGTCCCAAGATACGCAGTATTTT | CVSNTKRESQDTQYF
TRBJ2-1 | TRBV18 | . | . | TGTGCCATCCCACCAGAATACAATGAGCAGTTCTTC | CAIPPEYNEQFF
TRBJ2-3 | TRBV29-1 | . | . | TGCGGCGGCCGTGGGCCAACCACAGATACGCAGTATTTT | CGGRGPTTDTQYF
TRBJ2-3 | TRBV6-5 | . | . | TGTGCTAGCAGTTACGTGGCCACAGGTACGCAGTATTTT | CASSYVATGTQYF
TRBJ2-7 | TRBV4-1 | . | TRBD2 | TGCGCCAGCAGCCAGCTAGCGGGAGTCCGGTACCAGCAGTACTTC | CASSQLAGVRYQQYF